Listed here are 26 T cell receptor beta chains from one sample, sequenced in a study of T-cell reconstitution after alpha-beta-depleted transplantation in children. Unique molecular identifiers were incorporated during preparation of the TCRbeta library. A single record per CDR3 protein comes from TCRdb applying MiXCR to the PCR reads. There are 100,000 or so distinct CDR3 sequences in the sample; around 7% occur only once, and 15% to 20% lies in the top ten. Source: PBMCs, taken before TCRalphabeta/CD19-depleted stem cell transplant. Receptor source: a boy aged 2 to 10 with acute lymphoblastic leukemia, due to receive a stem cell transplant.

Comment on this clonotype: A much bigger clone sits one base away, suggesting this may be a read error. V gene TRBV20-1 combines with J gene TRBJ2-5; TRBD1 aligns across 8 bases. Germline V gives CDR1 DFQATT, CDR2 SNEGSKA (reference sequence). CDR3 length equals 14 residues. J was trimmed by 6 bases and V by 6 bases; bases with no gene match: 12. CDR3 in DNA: TGCAGTGCCGCCGTGACAGGGGTTACGAAGACCCAGTACTTC. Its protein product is CSAAVTGVTKTQYF.

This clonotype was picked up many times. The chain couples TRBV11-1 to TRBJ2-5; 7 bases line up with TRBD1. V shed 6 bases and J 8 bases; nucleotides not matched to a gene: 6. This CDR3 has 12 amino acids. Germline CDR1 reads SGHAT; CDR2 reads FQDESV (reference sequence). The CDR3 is CASRQDRTTQYF. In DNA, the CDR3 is TGTGCCAGCAGGCAGGACAGGACCACCCAGTACTTC.

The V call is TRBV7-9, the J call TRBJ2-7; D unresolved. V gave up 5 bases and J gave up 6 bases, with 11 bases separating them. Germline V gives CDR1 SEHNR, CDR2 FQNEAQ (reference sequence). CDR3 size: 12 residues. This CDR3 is CASSQQAGEQYF. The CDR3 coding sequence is TGTGCCAGCAGCCAGCAGGCAGGCGAGCAGTACTTC.

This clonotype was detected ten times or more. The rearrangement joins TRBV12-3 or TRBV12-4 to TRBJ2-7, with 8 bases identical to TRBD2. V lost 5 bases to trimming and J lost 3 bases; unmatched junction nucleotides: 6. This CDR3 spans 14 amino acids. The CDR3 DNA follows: TGTGCCAGCAGTCGCGCGGGGGGCCGCTACGAGCAGTACTTC. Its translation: CASSRAGGRYEQYF.

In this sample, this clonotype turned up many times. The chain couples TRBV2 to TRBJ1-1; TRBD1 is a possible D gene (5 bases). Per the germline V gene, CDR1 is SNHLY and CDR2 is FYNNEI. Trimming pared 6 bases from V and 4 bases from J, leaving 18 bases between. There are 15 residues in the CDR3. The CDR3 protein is CASRAYGGFGTEAFF. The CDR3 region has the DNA TGTGCCAGCAGGGCCTATGGGGGATTTGGCACTGAAGCTTTCTTT.

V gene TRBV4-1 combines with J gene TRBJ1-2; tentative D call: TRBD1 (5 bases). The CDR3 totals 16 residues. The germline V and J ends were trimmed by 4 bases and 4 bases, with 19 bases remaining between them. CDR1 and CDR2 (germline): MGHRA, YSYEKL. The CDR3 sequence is CASSLEAGRGTYGYTF. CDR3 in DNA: TGCGCCAGCAGCCTAGAGGCGGGACGGGGAACCTATGGCTACACCTTC.

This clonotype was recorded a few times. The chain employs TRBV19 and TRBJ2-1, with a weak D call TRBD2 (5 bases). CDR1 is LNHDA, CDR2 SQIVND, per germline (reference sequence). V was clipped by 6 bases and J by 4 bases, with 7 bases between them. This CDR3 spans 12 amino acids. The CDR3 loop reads CASRDSYNEQFF. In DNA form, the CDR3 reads TGTGCCAGTAGGGACTCTTACAATGAGCAGTTCTTC.

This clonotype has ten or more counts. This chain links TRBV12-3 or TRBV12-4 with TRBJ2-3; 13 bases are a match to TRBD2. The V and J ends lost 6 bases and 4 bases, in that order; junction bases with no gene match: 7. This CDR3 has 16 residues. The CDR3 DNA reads TGTGCCAGCAGAAGGACTAGCGGGGGAGGCTCAGATACGCAGTATTTT. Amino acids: CASRRTSGGGSDTQYF.

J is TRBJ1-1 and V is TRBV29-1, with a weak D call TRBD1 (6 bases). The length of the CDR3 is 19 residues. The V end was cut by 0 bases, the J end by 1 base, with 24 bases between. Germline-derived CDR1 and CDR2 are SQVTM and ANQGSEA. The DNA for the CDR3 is TGCAGCGTTGAAGATCAACCACCACCGACCCGGGGGGCGAACACTGAAGCTTTCTTT. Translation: CSVEDQPPPTRGANTEAFF.

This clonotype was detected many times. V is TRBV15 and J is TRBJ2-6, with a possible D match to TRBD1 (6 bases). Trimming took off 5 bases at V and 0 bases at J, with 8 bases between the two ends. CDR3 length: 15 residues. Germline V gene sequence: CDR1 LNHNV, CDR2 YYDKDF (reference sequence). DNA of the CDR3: TGTGCCACCAGCGGGGACAACTCTGGGGCCAACGTCCTGACTTTC. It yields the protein CATSGDNSGANVLTF. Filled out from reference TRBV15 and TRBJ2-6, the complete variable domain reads DAMVIQNPRYQVTQFGKPVTLSCSQTLNHNVMYWYQQKSSQAPKLLFHYYDKDFNNEADTPDNFQSRRPNTSFCFLDIRSPGLGDTAMYLCATSGDNSGANVLTFGAGSRLTVL.

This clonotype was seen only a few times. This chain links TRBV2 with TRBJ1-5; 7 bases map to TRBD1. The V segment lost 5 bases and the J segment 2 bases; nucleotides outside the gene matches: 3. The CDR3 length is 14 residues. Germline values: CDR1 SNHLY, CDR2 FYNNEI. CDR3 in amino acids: CASSTDRGNQPQHF. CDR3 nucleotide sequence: TGTGCCAGCAGTACAGACAGGGGCAATCAGCCCCAGCATTTT.

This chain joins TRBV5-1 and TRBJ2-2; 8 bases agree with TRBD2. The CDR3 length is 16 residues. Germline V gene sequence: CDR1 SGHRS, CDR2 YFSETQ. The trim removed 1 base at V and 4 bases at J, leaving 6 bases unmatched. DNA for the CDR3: TGCGCCAGCAGCTTGATAGCGGGGCGGACCACCGGGGAGCTGTTTTTT. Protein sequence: CASSLIAGRTTGELFF.

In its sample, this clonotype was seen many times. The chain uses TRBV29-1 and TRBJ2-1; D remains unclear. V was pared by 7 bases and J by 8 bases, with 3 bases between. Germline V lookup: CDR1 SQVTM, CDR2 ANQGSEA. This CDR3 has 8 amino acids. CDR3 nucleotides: TGCAGCGCGGATGAGCAGTTCTTC. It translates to CSADEQFF.

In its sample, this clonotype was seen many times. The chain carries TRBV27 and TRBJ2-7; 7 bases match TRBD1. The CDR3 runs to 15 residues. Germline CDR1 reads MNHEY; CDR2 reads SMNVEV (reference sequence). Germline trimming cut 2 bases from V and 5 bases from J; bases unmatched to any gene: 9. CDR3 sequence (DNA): TGTGCCAGCAGTTTAAGAGACAGGGTTCTCGACGAGCAGTACTTC. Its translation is CASSLRDRVLDEQYF.

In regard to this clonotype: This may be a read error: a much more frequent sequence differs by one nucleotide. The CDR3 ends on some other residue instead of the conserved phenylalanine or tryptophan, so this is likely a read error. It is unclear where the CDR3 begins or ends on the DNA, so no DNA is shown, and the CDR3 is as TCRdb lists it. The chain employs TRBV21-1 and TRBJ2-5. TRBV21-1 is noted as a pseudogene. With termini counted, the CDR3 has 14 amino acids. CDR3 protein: CASSTDGLRETQYY.

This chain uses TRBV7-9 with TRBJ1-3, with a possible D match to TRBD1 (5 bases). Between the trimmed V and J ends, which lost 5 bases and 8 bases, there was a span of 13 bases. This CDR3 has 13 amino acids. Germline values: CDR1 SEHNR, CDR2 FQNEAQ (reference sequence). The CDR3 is CASSDQGADTIYF. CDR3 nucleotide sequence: TGTGCCAGCAGCGACCAGGGAGCGGACACCATATATTTT.

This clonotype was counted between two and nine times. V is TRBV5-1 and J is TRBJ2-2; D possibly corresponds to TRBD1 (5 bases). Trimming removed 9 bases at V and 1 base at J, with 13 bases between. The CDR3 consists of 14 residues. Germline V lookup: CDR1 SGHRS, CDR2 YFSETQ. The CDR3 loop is CATRQTMNTGELFF. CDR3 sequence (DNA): TGCGCCACCAGACAGACAATGAACACCGGGGAGCTGTTTTTT. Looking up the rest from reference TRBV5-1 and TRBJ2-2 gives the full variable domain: KAGVTQTPRYLIKTRGQQVTLSCSPISGHRSVSWYQQTPGQGLQFLFEYFSETQRNKGNFPGRFSGRQFSNSRSEMNVSTLELGDSALYLCATRQTMNTGELFFGEGSRLTVL.

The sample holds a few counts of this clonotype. This chain's CDR3 is CASSRRVGWYNEQFF. In DNA, the CDR3 is TGTGCCAGCAGCCGCAGGGTAGGATGGTACAATGAGCAGTTCTTC. This chain connects TRBV7-8 to TRBJ2-1, with D perhaps matching TRBD1 (5 bases). This CDR3 is 15 amino acids long. The V gene lost 5 bases and the J gene lost 4 bases, with 15 bases spanning the gap. The germline V gene encodes CDR1 SGHVS and CDR2 FQNEAQ.

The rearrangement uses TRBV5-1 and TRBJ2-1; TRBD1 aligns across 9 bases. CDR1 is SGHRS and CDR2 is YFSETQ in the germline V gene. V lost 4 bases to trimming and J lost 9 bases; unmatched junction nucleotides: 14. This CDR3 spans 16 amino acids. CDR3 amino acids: CASSLGPGTGNGEQFF. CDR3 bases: TGCGCCAGCAGCCTTGGTCCCGGGACAGGGAACGGTGAGCAGTTCTTC.

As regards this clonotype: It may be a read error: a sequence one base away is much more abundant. The CDR3, as DNA: TGCGCCAGCAGCTGGACCTGGAAAGAGACCCAGTACTTC. The encoded protein is CASSWTWKETQYF. This chain connects TRBV5-1 to TRBJ2-5; unclear D gene. Germline loops: CDR1 SGHRS, CDR2 YFSETQ. The ends were cut back, 3 bases at V and 3 bases at J, with 9 bases in the middle. The CDR3 spans 13 residues.

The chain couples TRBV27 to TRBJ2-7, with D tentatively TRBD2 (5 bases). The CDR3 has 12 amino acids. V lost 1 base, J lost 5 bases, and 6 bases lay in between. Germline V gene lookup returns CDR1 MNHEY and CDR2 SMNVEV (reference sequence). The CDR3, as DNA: TGTGCCAGCAGTTTATTGGGAGACGAGCAGTACTTC. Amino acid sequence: CASSLLGDEQYF.

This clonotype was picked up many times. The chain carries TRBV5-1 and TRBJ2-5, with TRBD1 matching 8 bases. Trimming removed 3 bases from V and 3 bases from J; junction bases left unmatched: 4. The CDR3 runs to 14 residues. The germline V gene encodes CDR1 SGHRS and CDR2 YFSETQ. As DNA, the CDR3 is TGCGCCAGCAGCTCCCGGACAGGGAAAGAGACCCAGTACTTC. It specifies CASSSRTGKETQYF.

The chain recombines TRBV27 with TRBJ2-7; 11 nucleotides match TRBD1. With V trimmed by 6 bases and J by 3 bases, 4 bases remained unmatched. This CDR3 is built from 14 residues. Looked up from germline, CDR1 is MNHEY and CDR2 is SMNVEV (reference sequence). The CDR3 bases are TGTGCCAGCAGACCGGGACAGGGGGTCTACGAGCAGTACTTC. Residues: CASRPGQGVYEQYF.

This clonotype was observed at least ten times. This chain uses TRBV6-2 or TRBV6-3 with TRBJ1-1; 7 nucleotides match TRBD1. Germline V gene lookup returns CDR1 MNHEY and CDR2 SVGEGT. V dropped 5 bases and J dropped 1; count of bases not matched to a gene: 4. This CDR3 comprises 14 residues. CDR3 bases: TGTGCCAGCAGTGGAGGGACAGCGAACACTGAAGCTTTCTTT. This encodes CASSGGTANTEAFF.

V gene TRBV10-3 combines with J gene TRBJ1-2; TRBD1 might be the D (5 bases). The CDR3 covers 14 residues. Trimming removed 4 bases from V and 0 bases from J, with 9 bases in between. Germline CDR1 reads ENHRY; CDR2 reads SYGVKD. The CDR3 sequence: CAISGTGSNYGYTF. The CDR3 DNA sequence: TGTGCCATCAGTGGTACAGGCTCTAACTATGGCTACACCTTC.

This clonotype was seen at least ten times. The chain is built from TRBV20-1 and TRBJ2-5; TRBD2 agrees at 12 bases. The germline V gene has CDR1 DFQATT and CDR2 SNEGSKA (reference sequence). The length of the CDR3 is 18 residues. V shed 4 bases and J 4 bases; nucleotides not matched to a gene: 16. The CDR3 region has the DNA TGCAGTGCTAAAAGCGGGGCTAGCGGGGGGGTGATGGGAGAGACCCAGTACTTC. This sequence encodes CSAKSGASGGVMGETQYF.